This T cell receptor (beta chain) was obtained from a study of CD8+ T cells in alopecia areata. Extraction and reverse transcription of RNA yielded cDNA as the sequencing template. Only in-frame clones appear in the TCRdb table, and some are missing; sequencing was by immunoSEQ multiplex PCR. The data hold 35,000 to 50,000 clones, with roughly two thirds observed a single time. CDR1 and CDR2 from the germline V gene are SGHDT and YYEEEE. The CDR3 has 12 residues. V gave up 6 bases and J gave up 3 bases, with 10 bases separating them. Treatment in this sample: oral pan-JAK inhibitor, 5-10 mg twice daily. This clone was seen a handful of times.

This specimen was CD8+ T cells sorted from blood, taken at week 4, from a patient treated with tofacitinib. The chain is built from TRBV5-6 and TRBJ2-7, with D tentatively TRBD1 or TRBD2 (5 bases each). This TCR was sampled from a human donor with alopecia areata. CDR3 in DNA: TGTGCCAGCACCATGGGGGACTACGAGCAGTACTTC. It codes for CASTMGDYEQYF. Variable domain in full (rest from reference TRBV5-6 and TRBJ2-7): DAGVTQSPTHLIKTRGQQVTLRCSPKSGHDTVSWYQQALGQGPQFIFQYYEEEERQRGNFPDRFSGHQFPNYSSELNVNALLLGDSALYLCASTMGDYEQYFGPGTRLTVT.